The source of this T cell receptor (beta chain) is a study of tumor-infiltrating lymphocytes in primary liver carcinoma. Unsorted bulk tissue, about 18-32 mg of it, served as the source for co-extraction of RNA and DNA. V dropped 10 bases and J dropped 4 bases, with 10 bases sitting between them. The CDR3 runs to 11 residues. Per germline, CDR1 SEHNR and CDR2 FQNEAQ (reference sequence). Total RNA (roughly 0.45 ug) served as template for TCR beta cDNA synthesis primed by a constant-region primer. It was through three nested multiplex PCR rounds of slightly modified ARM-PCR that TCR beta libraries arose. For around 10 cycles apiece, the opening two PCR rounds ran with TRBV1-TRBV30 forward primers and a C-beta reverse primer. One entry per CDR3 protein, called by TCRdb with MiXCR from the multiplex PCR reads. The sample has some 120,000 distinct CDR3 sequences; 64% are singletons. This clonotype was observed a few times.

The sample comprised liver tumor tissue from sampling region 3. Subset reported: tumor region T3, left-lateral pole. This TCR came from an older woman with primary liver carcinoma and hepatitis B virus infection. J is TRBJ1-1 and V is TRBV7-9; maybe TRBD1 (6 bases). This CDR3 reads CAIRTATEAFF. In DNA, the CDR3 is TGTGCCATCAGGACAGCCACTGAAGCTTTCTTT.